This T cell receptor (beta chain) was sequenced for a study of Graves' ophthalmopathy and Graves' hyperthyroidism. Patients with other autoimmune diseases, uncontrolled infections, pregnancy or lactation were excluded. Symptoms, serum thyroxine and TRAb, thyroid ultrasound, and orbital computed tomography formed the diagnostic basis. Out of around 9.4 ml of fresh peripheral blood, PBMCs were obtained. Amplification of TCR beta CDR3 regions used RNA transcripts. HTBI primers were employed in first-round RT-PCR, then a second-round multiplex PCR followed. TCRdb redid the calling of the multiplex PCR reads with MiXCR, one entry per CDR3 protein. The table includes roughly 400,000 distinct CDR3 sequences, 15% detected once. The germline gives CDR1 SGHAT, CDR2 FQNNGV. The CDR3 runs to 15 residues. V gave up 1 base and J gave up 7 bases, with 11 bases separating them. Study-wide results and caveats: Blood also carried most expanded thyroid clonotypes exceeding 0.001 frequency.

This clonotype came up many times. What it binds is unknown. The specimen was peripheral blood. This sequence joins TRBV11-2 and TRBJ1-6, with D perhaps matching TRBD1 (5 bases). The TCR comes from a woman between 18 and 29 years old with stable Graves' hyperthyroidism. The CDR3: CASSLGGWGNSPLHF. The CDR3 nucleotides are TGTGCCAGCAGCTTAGGGGGCTGGGGGAATTCACCCCTCCACTTT.